The 27 T cell receptor beta chains below all came from one sample that was sequenced in a study of T cells after yellow fever vaccination. Each CDR3 protein gets one entry after TCRdb re-called the 5' RACE reads with MiXCR. The sample includes over 250,000 distinct CDR3 sequences, around 4.9% of them seen just once. The material sequenced was CD4+ T cells sorted from PBMCs, taken on the day of the yellow fever booster vaccination. Every receptor here comes from a young man who received the YFV17D yellow fever vaccine.

The chain links TRBV9 to TRBJ1-1; D not resolved. CDR3 length equals 14 residues. The germline V gene has CDR1 SGDLS and CDR2 YYNGEE. The V gene lost 2 bases and the J gene lost 1 base, with 9 bases spanning the gap. CDR3 in DNA: TGTGCCAGCAGCGTTTCGACCGCGAACACTGAAGCTTTCTTT. It specifies CASSVSTANTEAFF.

The chain couples TRBV5-8 to TRBJ2-2; D is ambiguous. Trimming took 2 bases from V and 7 from J, leaving 6 bases between them. CDR3 length: 12 amino acids. Per the germline V gene, CDR1 is SGHTS and CDR2 is YDEGEE. CDR3: CASSFFVGELFF. The CDR3 DNA reads TGTGCCAGCAGCTTTTTTGTCGGGGAGCTGTTTTTT.

This clonotype was seen repeatedly, ten times or more. The chain is built from TRBV7-9 and TRBJ1-2, with D unclear. In germline, CDR1 is SEHNR, CDR2 FQNEAQ (reference sequence). The CDR3 extends over 12 amino acids. The V end was cut by 0 bases, the J end by 6 bases, with 5 bases between. The CDR3 sequence: CASSLARHGYTF. CDR3 nucleotide sequence: TGTGCCAGCAGCTTAGCTCGTCATGGCTACACCTTC.

This clonotype occurred many times. V and J are TRBV11-3 and TRBJ2-1, with no clear D. This CDR3 is built from 16 residues. Trimming pared 1 base from V and 4 bases from J, leaving 14 bases between. The germline gives CDR1 SGHNT, CDR2 YENEEA. Here the CDR3 reads CASSLVYSSAYNEQFF. The DNA of the CDR3 is TGTGCCAGCAGCTTAGTGTACTCTTCGGCGTACAATGAGCAGTTCTTC.

This clonotype was seen more than once but under ten times. The chain is built from TRBV5-1 and TRBJ1-1; possibly TRBD1 for D (5 bases). Looked up from germline, CDR1 is SGHRS and CDR2 is YFSETQ. The CDR3 runs 16 residues. V was cut by 3 bases and J by 0 bases, with 15 bases left in between. CDR3: CASSSGTGALNTEAFF. Written as DNA, the CDR3 is TGCGCCAGCAGCTCCGGGACTGGGGCTTTGAACACTGAAGCTTTCTTT.

The chain is built from TRBV5-1 and TRBJ2-7; possible D gene TRBD1, 6 bases. CDR3 length: 14 amino acids. Per germline, CDR1 SGHRS and CDR2 YFSETQ. The V end was cut by 0 bases, the J end by 7 bases, with 14 bases between. CDR3 coding DNA: TGCGCCAGCAGCTTGGAATTTGGGGGCAGGGAGCAGTACGTC. Translated: CASSLEFGGREQYV.

In its sample, this clonotype was seen many times. The genes are TRBV5-1 and TRBJ2-2; D may correspond to TRBD1 or TRBD2 (5 bases each). V shed 3 bases and J shed 0 bases, with 6 bases lying between them. CDR1 and CDR2 from the germline V gene are SGHRS and YFSETQ. The CDR3 sequence is 14 residues long. In nucleotides, the CDR3 is TGCGCCAGCAGCTGGGGGTCGAACACCGGGGAGCTGTTTTTT. Translating it yields CASSWGSNTGELFF.

This clonotype was recorded at least ten times. The CDR3 loop is CASSSGASTDTQYF. The CDR3 region has the DNA TGTGCCAGCTCGAGCGGGGCTAGCACAGATACGCAGTATTTT. The V gene is TRBV6-2 or TRBV6-3, the J gene TRBJ2-3; 7 bases are shared with TRBD2. The germline CDR1 and CDR2 sequences are MNHEY and SVGEGT. The V and J ends lost 8 bases and 0 bases, in that order; junction bases with no gene match: 5. The length of the CDR3 is 14 residues.

This clonotype has at least ten counts. The J gene is TRBJ1-1, the V gene TRBV4-1; tentatively, D is TRBD1 (5 bases). V dropped 4 bases and J dropped 6 bases, with 21 bases sitting between them. The germline gives CDR1 MGHRA, CDR2 YSYEKL. This CDR3 is built from 16 residues. The CDR3 DNA is TGCGCCAGCAGCCTAACAGGTCCGCTAGCTCCCTCTGAAGCTTTCTTT. Amino acid sequence: CASSLTGPLAPSEAFF.

This chain links TRBV25-1 with TRBJ1-6, with no clear D. The CDR3 sequence is 12 residues long. Trimming pared 1 base from V and 9 bases from J, leaving 4 bases between. Germline lookup yields CDR1 MGHDK and CDR2 SYGVNS. The CDR3 protein is CASSESGSPLHF. CDR3 in DNA: TGTGCCAGCAGTGAATCGGGTTCACCCCTCCACTTT.

The rearrangement joins TRBV5-1 to TRBJ1-2; 10 bases map to TRBD1. This CDR3 is 14 amino acids long. Per germline, CDR1 SGHRS and CDR2 YFSETQ. V dropped 5 bases and J dropped 8; count of bases not matched to a gene: 9. CDR3 bases: TGCGCCAGCAGGTCCACCGGGACAGGGGACGGCTACACCTTC. Its protein is CASRSTGTGDGYTF.

There are many counts of this clonotype. V usage is TRBV29-1 and J usage is TRBJ2-7, with 10 nucleotides matching TRBD1. The length of the CDR3 is 14 residues. Per the germline V gene, CDR1 is SQVTM and CDR2 is ANQGSEA. J lost 5 bases, V lost 7 bases, and 11 bases had no gene match. The CDR3 loop reads CSGYGQGGLNEQYF. The DNA of the CDR3 is TGCAGCGGCTACGGACAGGGGGGTCTAAACGAGCAGTACTTC.

The CDR3 sequence is CASSLGDRSSYEQYV. DNA of the CDR3: TGTGCCAGCAGCTTAGGGGACCGTAGCTCCTACGAGCAGTACGTC. The J gene is TRBJ2-7, the V gene TRBV13; D not certain. In germline, CDR1 is PRHDT, CDR2 FYEKMQ (reference sequence). The CDR3 sequence is 15 residues long. Deletions cut 0 bases from V and 0 bases from J, with 9 bases between.

This clonotype was counted many times. The chain has TRBV7-9 and TRBJ2-2; perhaps D is TRBD1 or TRBD2 (5 bases each). This CDR3 has 16 residues. CDR1 and CDR2 from the germline V gene are SEHNR and FQNEAQ (reference sequence). Deletions cut 3 bases from V and 6 bases from J, with 17 bases between. The CDR3 coding sequence is TGTGCCAGCAGCTTTACCACCGGGACGGAGGCCGGGGAGCTGTTTTTT. Encoded protein: CASSFTTGTEAGELFF.

The CDR3 DNA reads as TGTGCCAGCAGTCCTCCGGGGGTATCGGGGGATACGCAGTATTTT. Protein product: CASSPPGVSGDTQYF. The rearrangement uses TRBV28 and TRBJ2-3; D might be TRBD2 (6 bases). The CDR3 is 15 amino acids. Germline CDR1 reads MDHEN; CDR2 reads SYDVKM. V was trimmed by 5 bases and J by 6 bases, leaving 18 bases between them.

The rearrangement uses TRBV7-2 and TRBJ2-5; D possibly corresponds to TRBD2 (5 bases). The CDR3 is 16 residues long. V gave up 5 bases and J gave up 5 bases, with 21 bases separating them. Germline V lookup: CDR1 SGHTA, CDR2 FQGNSA. The CDR3 protein is CASSPKRAQRGETQYF. CDR3 sequence (DNA): TGTGCCAGCAGCCCGAAGCGTGCCCAACGAGGGGAGACCCAGTACTTC.

This clonotype was seen a few times. The chain uses TRBV5-1 and TRBJ2-1; D is possibly TRBD1 (7 bases). The V and J ends lost 6 bases and 9 bases respectively, with 19 bases between them. CDR1 SGHRS and CDR2 YFSETQ come from the germline V gene. This CDR3 has 14 amino acids. The CDR3 DNA is TGCGCCAGCACCTCCGGAGGGGGCCAGAGTGAGCAGTTCTTC. It specifies CASTSGGGQSEQFF.

This clonotype was detected many times. V usage is TRBV7-2 and J usage is TRBJ2-6; a weak D match, TRBD1 (6 bases). The V end was cut by 5 bases, the J end by 0 bases, with 17 bases between. This CDR3 has 18 amino acids. CDR1 is SGHTA and CDR2 is FQGNSA in the germline V gene. Here the CDR3 DNA reads TGTGCCAGCAGCCCGTGGGGGACACCAAGCTCTGGGGCCAACGTCCTGACTTTC. Amino acids: CASSPWGTPSSGANVLTF.

The chain uses TRBV5-1 and TRBJ1-3, with D perhaps TRBD1 (6 bases). This CDR3 is 17 amino acids long. V was pared by 4 bases and J by 0 bases, with 17 bases between. The V gene's germline CDR1 is SGHRS and CDR2 YFSETQ. CDR3 DNA sequence: TGCGCCAGCAGCCGCCAGGGGACACTCGTCTCTGGAAACACCATATATTTT. It encodes CASSRQGTLVSGNTIYF.

This clonotype occurred a few times. This chain links TRBV28 with TRBJ2-7; a possible D gene is TRBD2 (7 bases). The CDR3 length is 14 residues. Trimming took off 6 bases at V and 0 bases at J, with 12 bases between the two ends. From germline, CDR1 is MDHEN and CDR2 SYDVKM. This CDR3 is CASSRGGASYEQYV. As DNA, the CDR3 is TGTGCCAGCAGCCGTGGGGGGGCCTCCTACGAGCAGTACGTC.

V is TRBV7-2 and J is TRBJ1-2; maybe TRBD1 (5 bases). This CDR3 spans 14 amino acids. Trimming shortened V by 6 bases and J by 8 bases, and 19 bases separated the two germline ends. The germline V gene encodes CDR1 SGHTA and CDR2 FQGNSA. CDR3 sequence: CASRFDGASLGYTF. The CDR3, as DNA: TGTGCCAGCAGGTTCGACGGGGCCTCCCTGGGCTACACCTTC.

This clonotype was detected a few times. The chain recombines TRBV5-6 with TRBJ1-5; maybe TRBD1 (5 bases). Germline V gene sequence: CDR1 SGHDT, CDR2 YYEEEE. Trimming cost V 1 base and J 0 bases, with 11 bases left between them. There are 16 residues in the CDR3. The CDR3 region has the DNA TGTGCCAGCAGCTTGAGACAGTGGAATAGCAATCAGCCCCAGCATTTT. As protein: CASSLRQWNSNQPQHF.

This clonotype was picked up many times. The chain joins TRBV7-2 to TRBJ1-1; no clear D gene. This CDR3 is 14 amino acids long. CDR1 SGHTA and CDR2 FQGNSA come from the germline V gene. Trimming took off 3 bases at V and 1 base at J, with 9 bases between the two ends. DNA of the CDR3: TGTGCCAGCAGCTTTGGACGGAAGAACACTGAAGCTTTCTTT. Protein product: CASSFGRKNTEAFF.

In its sample, this clonotype was seen a few times. The chain carries TRBV12-5 and TRBJ2-2; 13 bases fit TRBD2. V dropped 5 bases and J dropped 5; count of bases not matched to a gene: 14. This CDR3 contains 19 residues. Per germline, CDR1 LGHNT and CDR2 FRNRAP. In DNA, the CDR3 is TGTGCTAGTGGTCCAGTAGGCGGACTAGCGGGGGAATCTACCGGGGAGCTGTTTTTT. It yields the protein CASGPVGGLAGESTGELFF.

The gene calls are TRBV6-5 and TRBJ1-6; D is uncertain. With 3 bases removed from V and 0 bases from J, the gap between germline ends came to 9 bases. CDR3 length equals 16 residues. The V gene's germline CDR1 is MNHEY and CDR2 SVGAGI. In nucleotides, the CDR3 is TGTGCCAGCAGTTATTCAGCGAGCTCCTATAATTCACCCCTCCACTTT. Translated: CASSYSASSYNSPLHF.

This clonotype has at least ten counts. The genes are TRBV5-1 and TRBJ2-7; 11 bases line up with TRBD1. The germline CDR1 and CDR2 sequences are SGHRS and YFSETQ. The CDR3 totals 15 residues. V lost 2 bases to trimming and J lost 7 bases; unmatched junction nucleotides: 8. The CDR3 region has the DNA TGCGCCAGCAGCTTAAGGACAGGGGGCGCATTTGAGCAGTACTTC. Amino acid sequence: CASSLRTGGAFEQYF.

This clonotype was recorded many times. The chain has TRBV4-3 and TRBJ2-7; the D is unclear. The CDR3 is made up of 14 amino acids. Germline assignment: CDR1 LGHNA and CDR2 YSLEER. Deletions cut 0 bases from V and 2 bases from J, with 8 bases between. CDR3 bases: TGCGCCAGCAGCCAAGATTCTCGGGCCTACGAGCAGTACTTC. Translated: CASSQDSRAYEQYF.